This T cell receptor beta chain was documented in a study of spatial heterogeneity in lung cancer. A single record per CDR3 protein comes from TCRdb applying MiXCR to the 5' RACE reads. Of 55,000 to 75,000 distinct CDR3 sequences in the sample, 7.5% to 10% were seen once. The table lists this clonotype with many counts. Indicated time point: blood at routine non-recurrence follow-up after resection. Without sorting, whole RNA was sequenced from tumor, nontumor lung or frozen PBMC. V lost 4 bases and J 2 bases, leaving 14 bases between the germline ends. The germline CDR1 and CDR2 sequences are MDHEN and SYDVKM. The CDR3 runs to 15 residues.

The source material was PBMCs, sampled at follow-up. The receptor's source is a female donor with early-stage non-small cell lung cancer. The chain joins TRBV28 to TRBJ1-1, with D tentatively TRBD1 (6 bases). The CDR3 loop reads CASSYYREANTEAFF. DNA for the CDR3: TGTGCCAGCAGTTACTACAGGGAGGCTAACACTGAAGCTTTCTTT.